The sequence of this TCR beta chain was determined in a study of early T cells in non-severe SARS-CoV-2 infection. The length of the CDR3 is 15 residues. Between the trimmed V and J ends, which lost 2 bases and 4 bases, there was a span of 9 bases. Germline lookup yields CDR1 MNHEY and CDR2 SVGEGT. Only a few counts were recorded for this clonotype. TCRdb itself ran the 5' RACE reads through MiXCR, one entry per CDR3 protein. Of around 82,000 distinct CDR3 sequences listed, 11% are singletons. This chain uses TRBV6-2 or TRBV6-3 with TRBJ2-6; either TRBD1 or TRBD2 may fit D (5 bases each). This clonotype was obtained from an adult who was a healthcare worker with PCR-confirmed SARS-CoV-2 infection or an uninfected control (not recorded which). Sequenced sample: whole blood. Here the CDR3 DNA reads TGTGCCAGCAGTTACGCAGGGACCGGGGCCAACGTCCTGACTTTC. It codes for CASSYAGTGANVLTF.